Listed below are T cell receptor beta chains from one sample, sequenced in a study of blood T cell repertoires in COVID-19. Sequencing used immunoSEQ multiplex PCR; TCRdb keeps in-frame clones, though not all of them. The sample contains around 100,000 clones, around nine tenths of which appear only once. The sample was peripheral blood. The receptor source for this set is a human donor in a cohort sampled during active COVID-19. The CDR3 runs from the conserved cysteine through the conserved F or W. The order of the fields is CDR3 protein, CDR3 DNA, J gene, D gene, clone size, V gene. A D gene is named only where the DNA matches it firmly. A row's size may be missing; if present it is once, few, many or a size class.

cdr3_aa: CASSLGQGAQPQHF
cdr3_nt: TGTGCCAGCAGCTTAGGACAGGGAGCACAGCCCCAGCATTTT
j_call: TRBJ1-5
d_call: TRBD1
clone_size: -
v_call: TRBV11-2

cdr3_aa: CASSLTREETQYF
cdr3_nt: TGTGCCAGCAGCTTGACGAGGGAAGAGACCCAGTACTTC
j_call: TRBJ2-5
d_call: -
clone_size: -
v_call: TRBV7-3

cdr3_aa: CASRPPQGYEQYF
cdr3_nt: TGTGCCAGTAGACCCCCACAGGGCTACGAGCAGTACTTC
j_call: TRBJ2-7
d_call: -
clone_size: -
v_call: TRBV19

cdr3_aa: CAGDRDSIQETQYF
cdr3_nt: TGTGCCGGGGATAGGGACAGCATACAAGAGACCCAGTACTTC
j_call: TRBJ2-5
d_call: TRBD1
clone_size: -
v_call: TRBV19

cdr3_aa: CASSLNRGEKLFF
cdr3_nt: TGTGCCAGCAGTTTAAACAGGGGTGAAAAACTGTTTTTT
j_call: TRBJ1-4
d_call: TRBD1
clone_size: -
v_call: TRBV28

cdr3_aa: CASRLTGVETQYF
cdr3_nt: TGTGCCAGCAGACTGACAGGGGTGGAGACCCAGTACTTC
j_call: TRBJ2-5
d_call: TRBD1
clone_size: -
v_call: TRBV12-3/TRBV12-4

cdr3_aa: CASSQDWNTEAFF
cdr3_nt: TGCGCCAGCAGCCAAGACTGGAACACTGAAGCTTTCTTT
j_call: TRBJ1-1
d_call: -
clone_size: -
v_call: TRBV4-3

cdr3_aa: CASSFSALRPQHF
cdr3_nt: TGTGCCAGCAGTTTTTCCGCACTGCGTCCCCAGCATTTT
j_call: TRBJ1-5
d_call: -
clone_size: -
v_call: TRBV12-3/TRBV12-4

cdr3_aa: CATRLGLAGVEQYF
cdr3_nt: TGTGCCACCAGGTTGGGACTAGCGGGAGTCGAGCAGTACTTC
j_call: TRBJ2-7
d_call: TRBD2
clone_size: -
v_call: TRBV28

cdr3_aa: CASSLAPGGRNYGYTF
cdr3_nt: TGTGCCAGCAGCTTAGCGCCCGGGGGAAGGAACTATGGCTACACCTTC
j_call: TRBJ1-2
d_call: -
clone_size: -
v_call: TRBV7-9

cdr3_aa: CASSLVYREQYF
cdr3_nt: TGTGCCAGCAGCTTAGTATATCGCGAGCAGTACTTC
j_call: TRBJ2-7
d_call: -
clone_size: -
v_call: TRBV7-9

cdr3_aa: CASRRVTGLTEAFF
cdr3_nt: TGTGCCAGCCGGAGAGTGACAGGGCTCACTGAAGCTTTCTTT
j_call: TRBJ1-1
d_call: TRBD1
clone_size: -
v_call: TRBV2

cdr3_aa: CASSPTGTYEQYF
cdr3_nt: TGTGCCAGCAGTCCGACAGGAACCTACGAGCAGTACTTC
j_call: TRBJ2-7
d_call: -
clone_size: -
v_call: TRBV28

cdr3_aa: CASSYRGSGPLPQHF
cdr3_nt: TGTGCCAGCAGCTATCGGGGATCAGGCCCTCTCCCCCAGCATTTT
j_call: TRBJ1-5
d_call: -
clone_size: -
v_call: TRBV6-2/TRBV6-3

cdr3_aa: CASSYAGTGELFF
cdr3_nt: TGTGCCAGCAGTTACGCAGGGACCGGGGAGCTGTTTTTT
j_call: TRBJ2-2
d_call: -
clone_size: once
v_call: TRBV6-6

cdr3_aa: CASSRRGLSGETQYF
cdr3_nt: TGTGCCAGCAGTCGAAGGGGCTTAAGTGGAGAGACCCAGTACTTC
j_call: TRBJ2-5
d_call: -
clone_size: -
v_call: TRBV6-6

cdr3_aa: CASSEAGGYTGELFF
cdr3_nt: TGTGCCAGCAGTGAAGCGGGAGGCTACACCGGGGAGCTGTTTTTT
j_call: TRBJ2-2
d_call: -
clone_size: -
v_call: TRBV2

cdr3_aa: CASKTGLDEKLFF
cdr3_nt: TGTGCCTCGAAGACAGGGTTGGATGAAAAACTGTTTTTT
j_call: TRBJ1-4
d_call: TRBD1
clone_size: -
v_call: TRBV10-3

cdr3_aa: CASSPPSGMGPQHF
cdr3_nt: TGTGCCAGCTCACCACCGTCAGGGATGGGGCCCCAGCATTTT
j_call: TRBJ1-5
d_call: -
clone_size: -
v_call: TRBV18

cdr3_aa: CACPLDSSYEQYF
cdr3_nt: TGTGCCTGCCCCCTCGACAGCTCCTACGAGCAGTACTTC
j_call: TRBJ2-7
d_call: -
clone_size: -
v_call: TRBV30

cdr3_aa: CASSIVGRREGLSWNEQFF
cdr3_nt: TGTGCCAGTAGTATAGTAGGGCGGCGGGAGGGACTTTCGTGGAATGAGCAGTTCTTC
j_call: TRBJ2-1
d_call: TRBD2
clone_size: few
v_call: TRBV19

cdr3_aa: CASSISGLPGGETQYF
cdr3_nt: TGTGCCAGTAGTATTTCCGGACTACCTGGAGGAGAGACCCAGTACTTC
j_call: TRBJ2-5
d_call: -
clone_size: -
v_call: TRBV19

cdr3_aa: CASSPGQGDTYEQYF
cdr3_nt: TGTGCCAGCAGTCCGGGACAGGGGGATACCTACGAGCAGTACTTC
j_call: TRBJ2-7
d_call: TRBD1
clone_size: -
v_call: TRBV6-5

cdr3_aa: CASSETNRGGYTF
cdr3_nt: TGTGCCAGCAGTGAAACGAACAGGGGCGGCTACACCTTC
j_call: TRBJ1-2
d_call: TRBD1
clone_size: -
v_call: TRBV6-1

cdr3_aa: CASSIGGHNQPQHF
cdr3_nt: TGTGCCAGTAGTATCGGCGGGCACAATCAGCCCCAGCATTTT
j_call: TRBJ1-5
d_call: -
clone_size: -
v_call: TRBV19

cdr3_aa: CASSEGQNLYGYTF
cdr3_nt: TGTGCCAGCAGTGAAGGGCAGAACCTCTATGGCTACACCTTC
j_call: TRBJ1-2
d_call: -
clone_size: few
v_call: TRBV6-1

cdr3_aa: CAISEIEGTSHYGYTF
cdr3_nt: TGTGCCATCAGTGAAATAGAGGGAACATCTCACTATGGCTACACCTTC
j_call: TRBJ1-2
d_call: -
clone_size: -
v_call: TRBV10-3

cdr3_aa: CASSNQAGLWPGTQYF
cdr3_nt: TGTGCCAGCAGCAATCAAGCTGGACTTTGGCCAGGTACGCAGTATTTT
j_call: TRBJ2-3
d_call: -
clone_size: -
v_call: TRBV21-1

cdr3_aa: CASSLGRRRDQPQHF
cdr3_nt: TGTGCCAGCAGTTTAGGTCGTCGACGGGATCAGCCCCAGCATTTT
j_call: TRBJ1-5
d_call: -
clone_size: -
v_call: TRBV28

cdr3_aa: CASSVRSGEQYF
cdr3_nt: TGTGCCAGCAGCGTTAGAAGCGGCGAGCAGTACTTC
j_call: TRBJ2-7
d_call: -
clone_size: -
v_call: TRBV6-2/TRBV6-3

cdr3_aa: CASSQGSAGGPETQYF
cdr3_nt: TGTGCCAGCAGCCAAGGGTCAGCGGGAGGGCCTGAGACCCAGTACTTC
j_call: TRBJ2-5
d_call: TRBD2
clone_size: -
v_call: TRBV4-2

cdr3_aa: CASSFNEGGGAFF
cdr3_nt: TGTGCCAGCAGTTTTAATGAGGGGGGGGGAGCTTTCTTT
j_call: TRBJ1-1
d_call: -
clone_size: -
v_call: TRBV12-3/TRBV12-4

cdr3_aa: CASSEDTGLASYEQYF
cdr3_nt: TGTGCCAGCAGTGAAGATACCGGACTGGCATCCTACGAGCAGTACTTC
j_call: TRBJ2-7
d_call: -
clone_size: -
v_call: TRBV6-1

cdr3_aa: CASSLTSGSAGKETQYF
cdr3_nt: TGTGCCAGCAGCTTGACTAGCGGCTCTGCGGGCAAAGAGACCCAGTACTTC
j_call: TRBJ2-5
d_call: TRBD2
clone_size: once
v_call: TRBV9

cdr3_aa: CASSISPGTGYNEQFF
cdr3_nt: TGTGCCAGTAGTATATCTCCCGGGACAGGATACAATGAGCAGTTCTTC
j_call: TRBJ2-1
d_call: TRBD1
clone_size: few
v_call: TRBV19

cdr3_aa: CASSAGTGDYEQYF
cdr3_nt: TGTGCCAGCAGCGCCGGGACAGGGGACTACGAGCAGTACTTC
j_call: TRBJ2-7
d_call: TRBD1
clone_size: -
v_call: TRBV7-9

cdr3_aa: CASNTAGTGAYEQYF
cdr3_nt: TGTGCCAGCAACACCGCCGGGACAGGGGCCTACGAGCAGTACTTC
j_call: TRBJ2-7
d_call: TRBD1
clone_size: -
v_call: TRBV28

cdr3_aa: CASGLDRGNYGYTF
cdr3_nt: TGTGCCAGCGGACTCGACAGGGGGAACTATGGCTACACCTTC
j_call: TRBJ1-2
d_call: TRBD1
clone_size: -
v_call: TRBV6-5

cdr3_aa: CASSARGLADYEQYF
cdr3_nt: TGCGCCAGCAGCGCTCGGGGACTAGCTGATTACGAGCAGTACTTC
j_call: TRBJ2-7
d_call: TRBD2
clone_size: -
v_call: TRBV5-1

cdr3_aa: CASSPAGGAGTDTQYF
cdr3_nt: TGTGCCAGCAGCCCGGCGGGGGGAGCGGGCACAGATACGCAGTATTTT
j_call: TRBJ2-3
d_call: TRBD2
clone_size: -
v_call: TRBV11-2

cdr3_aa: CASSPTGRTYEQYF
cdr3_nt: TGTGCCAGCTCACCGACAGGCCGAACCTACGAGCAGTACTTC
j_call: TRBJ2-7
d_call: -
clone_size: -
v_call: TRBV18

cdr3_aa: CASSQSPEAPLHF
cdr3_nt: TGCGCCAGCAGCCAATCTCCCGAGGCACCCCTCCACTTT
j_call: TRBJ1-6
d_call: -
clone_size: once
v_call: TRBV4-3

cdr3_aa: CASSLRQYQETQYF
cdr3_nt: TGTGCCAGCTCACTTAGACAGTACCAAGAGACCCAGTACTTC
j_call: TRBJ2-5
d_call: -
clone_size: -
v_call: TRBV18

cdr3_aa: CASSPRDPGELTGANVLTF
cdr3_nt: TGCGCCAGCAGCCCGAGGGACCCGGGGGAACTCACTGGGGCCAACGTCCTGACTTTC
j_call: TRBJ2-6
d_call: -
clone_size: -
v_call: TRBV5-1

cdr3_aa: CAWRRQDTRRETQYF
cdr3_nt: TGTGCCTGGAGGCGACAGGACACCCGAAGGGAGACCCAGTACTTC
j_call: TRBJ2-5
d_call: -
clone_size: -
v_call: TRBV30

cdr3_aa: CASSLAGGPGTYEQYF
cdr3_nt: TGTGCCAGCAGTTTAGCGGGAGGGCCTGGAACCTACGAGCAGTACTTC
j_call: TRBJ2-7
d_call: TRBD2
clone_size: -
v_call: TRBV27

cdr3_aa: CASSTAGREKLFF
cdr3_nt: TGTGCCAGTAGTACTGCCGGGAGGGAAAAACTGTTTTTT
j_call: TRBJ1-4
d_call: -
clone_size: -
v_call: TRBV19

cdr3_aa: CASSMPPAGDFNIQYF
cdr3_nt: TGTGCCAGTAGTATGCCCCCGGCAGGGGATTTTAACATTCAGTACTTC
j_call: TRBJ2-4
d_call: -
clone_size: -
v_call: TRBV19

cdr3_aa: CASSLDGVPREQYF
cdr3_nt: TGTGCCAGCAGCTTGGACGGGGTTCCCCGCGAGCAGTACTTC
j_call: TRBJ2-7
d_call: -
clone_size: -
v_call: TRBV5-5

cdr3_aa: CAWKGTVNTEAFF
cdr3_nt: TGTGCCTGGAAAGGGACAGTGAACACTGAAGCTTTCTTT
j_call: TRBJ1-1
d_call: TRBD1
clone_size: -
v_call: TRBV30

cdr3_aa: CAAGAAGGDNEQFF
cdr3_nt: TGTGCCGCGGGGGCGGCGGGAGGGGACAATGAGCAGTTCTTC
j_call: TRBJ2-1
d_call: TRBD2
clone_size: -
v_call: TRBV10-3

cdr3_aa: CASTPVGGATQYF
cdr3_nt: TGTGCCAGTACTCCCGTAGGAGGTGCGACCCAGTACTTC
j_call: TRBJ2-5
d_call: -
clone_size: -
v_call: TRBV19

cdr3_aa: CASSSRTSGTHNEQFF
cdr3_nt: TGTGCCAGCAGTTCCAGGACTAGCGGGACACACAATGAGCAGTTCTTC
j_call: TRBJ2-1
d_call: TRBD2
clone_size: -
v_call: TRBV5-4